The source of this T cell receptor beta chain is a study of blood T cell repertoires in COVID-19. Study-wide background: PBMCs, B-cell-depleted T cells, or T cells were the source of the cDNA or gDNA that made up the material.

In the source study's methods: Amplification with reference gene primers provided the estimates of nucleated cell counts. TCRdb's table, derived via immunoSEQ multiplex PCR, lists solely in-frame clones and lacks some. The DNA gave D and trimming, while V, J and clone size come from that table. Of tens of thousands of clones listed, around 90% were seen once; the top ten hold 9.3%. With V trimmed by 5 bases and J by 4 bases, 7 bases remained unmatched. The CDR3 contains 16 residues. From germline, CDR1 is SGHDN and CDR2 FVKESK. The source is a human donor in a cohort sampled during active COVID-19. The specimen was peripheral blood. The chain links TRBV14 to TRBJ2-1; TRBD2 matches at 11 bases. CDR3 sequence (DNA): TGTGCCAGCAGCTTCCTAGCGGGGGGTCAATACAATGAGCAGTTCTTC. Translated, it gives CASSFLAGGQYNEQFF.